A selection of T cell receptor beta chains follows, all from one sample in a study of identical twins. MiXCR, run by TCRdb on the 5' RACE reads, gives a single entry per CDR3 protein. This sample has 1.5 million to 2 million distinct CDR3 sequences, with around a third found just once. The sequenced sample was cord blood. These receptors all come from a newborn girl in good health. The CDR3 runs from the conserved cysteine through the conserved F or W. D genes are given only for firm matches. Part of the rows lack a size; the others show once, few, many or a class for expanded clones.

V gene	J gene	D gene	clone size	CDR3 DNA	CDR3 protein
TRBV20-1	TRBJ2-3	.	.	TGCAGTGCTAGAGATCCGGGAGTGGGGACAGATACGCAGTATTTT	CSARDPGVGTDTQYF
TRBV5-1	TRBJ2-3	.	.	TGCGCCAGCAGCCGGACAGATCGGTGGGATACGCAGTATTTT	CASSRTDRWDTQYF
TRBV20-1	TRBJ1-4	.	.	TGCAGTGCTAGACTAGTAAAGGGGCTGGGGGAAAAACTGTTTTTT	CSARLVKGLGEKLFF
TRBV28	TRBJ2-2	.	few	TGTGCCAGCAGTTTCGTGACGAACACCGGGGAGCTGTTTTTT	CASSFVTNTGELFF
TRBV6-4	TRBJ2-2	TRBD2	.	TGTGCCAGCAGTGAACAACTAGCGGGGGCCACCGGGGAGCTGTTTTTT	CASSEQLAGATGELFF
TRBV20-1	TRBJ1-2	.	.	TGCAGTGCTAGGCAGGGATGGAATGGCTACACCTTC	CSARQGWNGYTF
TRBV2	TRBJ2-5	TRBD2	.	TGTGCCAGCAGGGCCCTAGCGGGAGGATTAGAGACCCAGTACTTC	CASRALAGGLETQYF
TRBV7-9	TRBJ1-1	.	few	TGTGCCAGCAGCCTCCCAATCGAGCTCCCAAGGGTAATGATGAACACTGAAGCTTTCTTT	CASSLPIELPRVMMNTEAFF
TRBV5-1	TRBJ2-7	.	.	TGCGCCAGCAGCGCGGGACTTTTGGGGAATGAGCAGTACTTC	CASSAGLLGNEQYF
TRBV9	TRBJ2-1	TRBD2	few	TGTGCCAGCAGCGTAGGTATCTTTGGGGGACTAGCGCACAATGAGCAGTTCTTC	CASSVGIFGGLAHNEQFF
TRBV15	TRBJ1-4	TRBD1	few	TGTGCCACCAGCAGAGATCGGGGCGACGGACAGGGGGTTCGGGAAAAACTGTTTTTT	CATSRDRGDGQGVREKLFF
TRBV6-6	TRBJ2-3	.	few	TGTGCCAGCAGACGGGACCCCACAGATACGCAGTATTTT	CASRRDPTDTQYF
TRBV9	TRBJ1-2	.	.	TGTGCCAGCAGCGTAGGACTCTATCTTGGCTACACCTTC	CASSVGLYLGYTF
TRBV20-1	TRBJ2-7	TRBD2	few	TGCAGTGCTAGCCAGCGGGGGGTCAATGAGCAGTACTTC	CSASQRGVNEQYF
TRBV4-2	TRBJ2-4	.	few	TGTGCCAGCAGCCCACACAGGTTAGCCAAAAACATTCAGTACTTC	CASSPHRLAKNIQYF
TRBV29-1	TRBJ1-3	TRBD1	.	TGCAGCGTAGTGACAGGGGTTGGAAACACCATATATTTT	CSVVTGVGNTIYF
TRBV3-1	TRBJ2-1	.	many	TGTGCCAGCAGCCAAGATACCCGAGGGTCCTACAATGAGCAGTTCTTC	CASSQDTRGSYNEQFF
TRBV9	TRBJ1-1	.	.	TGTGCCAGCAGCGTAGCGGGGGAATTAGGTGAAGCTTTCTTT	CASSVAGELGEAFF
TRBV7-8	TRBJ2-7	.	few	TGTGCCAGCAGCTTTCGCCCTCGTGGCCTTCTGGGCTCCTACGAGCAGTACTTC	CASSFRPRGLLGSYEQYF
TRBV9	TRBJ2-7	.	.	TGTGCCAGCAGCGTAGTAGGACGGGGTAGCTCCTACAATGAGCAGTACTTC	CASSVVGRGSSYNEQYF
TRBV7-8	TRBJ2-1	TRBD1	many	TGTGCCAGCAGCTTAGCTAGGGCAGGGGGCTACAATGAGCAGTTCTTC	CASSLARAGGYNEQFF
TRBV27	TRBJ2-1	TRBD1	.	TGTGCCAGCAGGCTACAGGGGGCGTACAATGAGCAGTTCTTC	CASRLQGAYNEQFF
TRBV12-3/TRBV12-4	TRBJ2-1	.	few	TGTGCCAGCACCATCGACAGCTACAATGAGCAGTTCTTC	CASTIDSYNEQFF
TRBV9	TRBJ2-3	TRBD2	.	TGTGCCAGCAGCGTAGTCCCTCTAGCGGGAGTTTCGAATACGCAGTATTTT	CASSVVPLAGVSNTQYF
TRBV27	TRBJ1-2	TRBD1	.	TGTGCCAGCGCGTGGACAGGGGAGGGTGGCTACACCTTC	CASAWTGEGGYTF
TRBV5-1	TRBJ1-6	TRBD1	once	TGCGCCAGCAGCTTGCTGACAGGGGTCAATGGTGCCCCCCACTTT	CASSLLTGVNGAPHF
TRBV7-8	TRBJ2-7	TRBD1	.	TGTGCCAGCAGCTTAATTGGACAGGGGCCCTACGAGCAGTACTTC	CASSLIGQGPYEQYF
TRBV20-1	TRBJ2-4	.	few	TGCAGTGCGAAAGGACAGCCGGAAAAAAACATTCAGTACTTC	CSAKGQPEKNIQYF
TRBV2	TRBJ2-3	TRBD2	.	TGTGTCAGCAGAAAACGGCTAGCGGATAGGACAGATACGCAGTATTTT	CVSRKRLADRTDTQYF
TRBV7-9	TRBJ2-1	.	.	TGTGCCAGCAGCTTTACTAGCTTTGAGCAGTTCTTC	CASSFTSFEQFF
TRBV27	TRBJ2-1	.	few	TGTGCCAGCAGTTTACGGGGCCCCAGATCCCGCTACAATGAGCAGTTCTTC	CASSLRGPRSRYNEQFF
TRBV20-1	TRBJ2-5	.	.	TGCAGTGCTAGCCAGCGGGCGGAGCAGTACTTC	CSASQRAEQYF
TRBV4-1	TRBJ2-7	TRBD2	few	TGCGCCAGCAGCCAAAGGCTAGCGGGACTCCCTTCGGACGAGCAGTACTTC	CASSQRLAGLPSDEQYF
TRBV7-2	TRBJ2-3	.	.	TGTGCCAGCAGCTTAGTGGCTATGGGTACGCAGTATTTT	CASSLVAMGTQYF